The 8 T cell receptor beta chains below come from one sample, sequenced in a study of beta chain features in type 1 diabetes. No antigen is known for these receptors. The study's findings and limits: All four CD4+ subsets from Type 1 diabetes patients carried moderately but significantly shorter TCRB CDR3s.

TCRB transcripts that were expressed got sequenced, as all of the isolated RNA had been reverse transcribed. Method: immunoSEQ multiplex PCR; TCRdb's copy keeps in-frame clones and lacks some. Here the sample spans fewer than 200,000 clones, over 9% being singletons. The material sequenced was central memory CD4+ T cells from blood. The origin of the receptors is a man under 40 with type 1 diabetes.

CDR3 amino acids: CASSLQGAETQYF. Here the CDR3 DNA reads TGTGCCAGCAGCTTACAGGGAGCAGAGACCCAGTACTTC. This chain links TRBV5-4 with TRBJ2-5, with D perhaps matching TRBD1 (6 bases). This CDR3 has 13 residues. V lost 2 bases and J lost 4, with 9 bases in between. Germline V CDR1 and CDR2: SGHNT, YYREEE (reference sequence).

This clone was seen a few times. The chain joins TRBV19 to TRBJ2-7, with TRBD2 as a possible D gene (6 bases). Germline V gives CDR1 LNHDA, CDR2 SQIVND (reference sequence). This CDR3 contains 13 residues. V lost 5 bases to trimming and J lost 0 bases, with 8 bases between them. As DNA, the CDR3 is TGTGCCAGTAGTGAGCGGGTCTCCTACGAGCAGTACTTC. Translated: CASSERVSYEQYF. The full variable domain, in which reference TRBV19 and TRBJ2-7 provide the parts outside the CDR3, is DGGITQSPKYLFRKEGQNVTLSCEQNLNHDAMYWYRQDPGQGLRLIYYSQIVNDFQKGDIAEGYSVSREKKESFPLTVTSAQKNPTAFYLCASSERVSYEQYFGPGTRLTVT.

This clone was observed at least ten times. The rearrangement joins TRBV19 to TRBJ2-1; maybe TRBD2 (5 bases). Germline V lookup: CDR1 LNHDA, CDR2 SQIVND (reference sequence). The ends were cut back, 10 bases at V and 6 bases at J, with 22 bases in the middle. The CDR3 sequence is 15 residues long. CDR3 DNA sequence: TGTGCCACCCAAAAGAGGGCTAGTCCGACCAATGAGCAGTTCTTC. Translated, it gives CATQKRASPTNEQFF.

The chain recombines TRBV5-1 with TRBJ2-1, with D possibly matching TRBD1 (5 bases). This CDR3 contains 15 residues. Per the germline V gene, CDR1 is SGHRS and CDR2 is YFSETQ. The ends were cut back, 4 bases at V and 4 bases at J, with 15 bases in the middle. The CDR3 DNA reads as TGCGCCAGCAGCCTGGGGATAGGGGTTTACAATGAGCAGTTCTTC. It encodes CASSLGIGVYNEQFF. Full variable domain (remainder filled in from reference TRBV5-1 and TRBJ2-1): KAGVTQTPRYLIKTRGQQVTLSCSPISGHRSVSWYQQTPGQGLQFLFEYFSETQRNKGNFPGRFSGRQFSNSRSEMNVSTLELGDSALYLCASSLGIGVYNEQFFGPGTRLTVL.

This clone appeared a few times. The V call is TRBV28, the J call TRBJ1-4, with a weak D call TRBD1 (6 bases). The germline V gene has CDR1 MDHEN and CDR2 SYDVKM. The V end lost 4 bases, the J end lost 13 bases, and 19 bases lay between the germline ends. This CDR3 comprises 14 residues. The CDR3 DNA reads TGTGCCAGCAGTTGGCTTAATGTCGCGACAGGACTGTTTTTT. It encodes CASSWLNVATGLFF.

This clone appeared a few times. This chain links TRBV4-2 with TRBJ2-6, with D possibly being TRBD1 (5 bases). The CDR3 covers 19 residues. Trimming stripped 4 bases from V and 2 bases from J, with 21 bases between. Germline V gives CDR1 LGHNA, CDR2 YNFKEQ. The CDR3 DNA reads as TGTGCCAGCAGCCCCCAACAGGTCCTAGAAGGGACTGGGGCCAACGTCCTGACTTTC. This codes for CASSPQQVLEGTGANVLTF.

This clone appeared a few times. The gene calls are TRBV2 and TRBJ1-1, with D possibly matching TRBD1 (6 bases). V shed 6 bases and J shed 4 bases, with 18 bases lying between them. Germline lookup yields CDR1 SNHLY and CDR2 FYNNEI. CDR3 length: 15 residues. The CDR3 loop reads CASRGRDTSGTEAFF. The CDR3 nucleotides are TGTGCCAGCAGGGGCCGGGACACCTCAGGCACTGAAGCTTTCTTT.

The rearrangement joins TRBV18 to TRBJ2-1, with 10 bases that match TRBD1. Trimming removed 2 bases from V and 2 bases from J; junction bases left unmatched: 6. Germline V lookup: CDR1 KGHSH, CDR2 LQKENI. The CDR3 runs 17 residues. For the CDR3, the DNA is TGTGCCAGCTCACCAACCCCGACAGGGGGCACCTACAATGAGCAGTTCTTC. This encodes CASSPTPTGGTYNEQFF.